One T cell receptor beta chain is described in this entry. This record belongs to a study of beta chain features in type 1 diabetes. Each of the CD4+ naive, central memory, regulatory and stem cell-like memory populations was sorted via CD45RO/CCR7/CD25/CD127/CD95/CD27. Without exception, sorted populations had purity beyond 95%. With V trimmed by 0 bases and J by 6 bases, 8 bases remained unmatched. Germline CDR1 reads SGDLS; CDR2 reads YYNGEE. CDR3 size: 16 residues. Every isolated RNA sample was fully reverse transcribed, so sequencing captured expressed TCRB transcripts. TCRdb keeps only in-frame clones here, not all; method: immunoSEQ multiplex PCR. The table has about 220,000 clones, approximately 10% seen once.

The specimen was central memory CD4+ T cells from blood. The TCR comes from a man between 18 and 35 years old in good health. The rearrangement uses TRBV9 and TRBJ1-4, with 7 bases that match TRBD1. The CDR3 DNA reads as TGTGCCAGCAGCGTAGGGGGAAGACAGGGCGATGAAAAACTGTTTTTT. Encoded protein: CASSVGGRQGDEKLFF.